The clone carrying this T cell receptor beta chain was counted between two and nine times. The CDR3 runs to 17 residues. Germline-derived CDR1 and CDR2 are SGHTA and FQGNSA. Trimming left V 2 bases short and J 4 bases short, with 17 bases between. These data come from a study of blood T cell repertoires in COVID-19. Study details: Spain, Italy and the United States supplied samples that represented acute and convalescent COVID-19.

Sequencing used immunoSEQ multiplex PCR; TCRdb keeps in-frame clones, though not all of them. This sample has about 90,000 clones, with 75% to 85% found just once. V and J are TRBV7-2 and TRBJ1-4; a possible D gene is TRBD1 (5 bases). The clonotype was recovered from a human donor in a cohort sampled during active COVID-19. Sequencing input: peripheral blood. Here the CDR3 DNA reads TGTGCCAGCAGCTTAAGGCAGGGCACGAACAGTAATGAAAAACTGTTTTTT. This gives the protein CASSLRQGTNSNEKLFF.